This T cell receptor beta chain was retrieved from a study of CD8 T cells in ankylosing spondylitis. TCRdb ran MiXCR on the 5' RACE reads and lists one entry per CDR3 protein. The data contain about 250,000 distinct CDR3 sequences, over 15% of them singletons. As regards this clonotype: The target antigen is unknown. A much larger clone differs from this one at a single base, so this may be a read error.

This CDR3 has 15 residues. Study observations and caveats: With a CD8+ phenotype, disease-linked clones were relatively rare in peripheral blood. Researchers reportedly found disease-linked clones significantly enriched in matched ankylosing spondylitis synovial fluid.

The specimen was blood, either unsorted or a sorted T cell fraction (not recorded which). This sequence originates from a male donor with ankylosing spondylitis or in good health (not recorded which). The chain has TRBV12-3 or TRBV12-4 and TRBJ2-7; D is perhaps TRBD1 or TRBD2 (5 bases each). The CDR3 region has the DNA TGTGCCAGCAGTGGGCAGGGAGACAGCTCCTGCGAGCAGTACTTC. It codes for CASSGQGDSSCEQYF.